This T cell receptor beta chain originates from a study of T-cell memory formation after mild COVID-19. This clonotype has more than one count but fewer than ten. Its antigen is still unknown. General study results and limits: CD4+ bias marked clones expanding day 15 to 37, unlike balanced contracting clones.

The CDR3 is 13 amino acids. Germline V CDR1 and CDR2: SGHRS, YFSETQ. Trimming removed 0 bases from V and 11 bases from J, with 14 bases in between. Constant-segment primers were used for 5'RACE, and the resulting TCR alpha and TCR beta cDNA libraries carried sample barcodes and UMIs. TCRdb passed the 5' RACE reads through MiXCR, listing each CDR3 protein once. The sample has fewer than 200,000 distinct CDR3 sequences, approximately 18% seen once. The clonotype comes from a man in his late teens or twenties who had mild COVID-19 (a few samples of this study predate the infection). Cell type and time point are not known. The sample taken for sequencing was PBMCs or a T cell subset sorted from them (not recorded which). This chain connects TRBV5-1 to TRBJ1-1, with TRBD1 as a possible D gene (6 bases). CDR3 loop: CASSLEGAGDAFF. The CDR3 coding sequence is TGCGCCAGCAGCTTGGAAGGAGCAGGGGATGCTTTCTTT.